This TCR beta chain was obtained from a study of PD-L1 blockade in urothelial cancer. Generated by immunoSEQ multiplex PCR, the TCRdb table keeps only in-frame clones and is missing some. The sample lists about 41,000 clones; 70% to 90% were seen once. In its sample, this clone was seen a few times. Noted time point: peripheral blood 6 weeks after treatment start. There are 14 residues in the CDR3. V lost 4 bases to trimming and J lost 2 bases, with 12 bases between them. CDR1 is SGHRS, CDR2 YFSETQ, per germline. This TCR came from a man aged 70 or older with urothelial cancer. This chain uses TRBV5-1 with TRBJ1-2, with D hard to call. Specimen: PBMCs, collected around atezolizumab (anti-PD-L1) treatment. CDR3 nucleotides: TGCGCCAGCAGCCTTGATCTACTGAACTATGGCTACACCTTC. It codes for CASSLDLLNYGYTF.